This T cell receptor (beta chain) originates from a study of long-term antiretroviral therapy in people with HIV. Study information: Initial samples were collected about a decade before the 2015 immediate-ART recommendation. Study-level findings and limits: Clones expanded before ART dominated the repertoire at all time points. Older ART regimens were possibly in use when the blood was collected between about 2003 and 2018.

In germline, CDR1 is SGHVS, CDR2 FNYEAQ. V dropped 2 bases and J dropped 2; count of bases not matched to a gene: 7. The CDR3 sequence is 17 residues long. Survey-level immunoSEQ v3.0 assays were run. Sequenced by immunoSEQ multiplex PCR; TCRdb stores in-frame clones only, minus some. The repertoire consists of tens of thousands of clones, with approximately 85% occurring once and the leading ten covering approximately 3.6%. Each specimen consisted of roughly 1-11 million cryopreserved PBMC prior to extraction of DNA. About this clone itself: What it binds is unknown.

The specimen comprised unsorted PBMCs, sampled 0.8 years before starting antiretroviral therapy. The rearrangement uses TRBV7-6 and TRBJ2-7, with 12 positions matching TRBD1. The clonotype comes from a man between 18 and 29 years old with HIV. The CDR3 DNA reads as TGTGCCAGCAGCTTATCTCCCGGGACAGGGGGCACCTACGAGCAGTACTTC. This encodes CASSLSPGTGGTYEQYF.